The 31 T cell receptor beta chains below were found in one sample sequenced in a study of vaccination and CD4 T cells after COVID-19. Treatment reported: roughly 10-day PBMC culture with coronavirus spike peptide pools or control peptides (ViraFEST assay). For these TCRs, the target antigens are not known. The Oncomine TCR Beta short-read assay generated sequence data from the DNA of cultured CD4+ T cells. TCRdb passed the PCR reads through MiXCR, listing each CDR3 protein once. This sample has tens of thousands of distinct CDR3 sequences, with about 54% found just once. Material: CD4+ T cells from blood, cultured in vitro. These receptors came from a human donor who had recovered from COVID-19.

This clonotype is termed medium-sized (0.01 to 0.1%). This rearrangement joins TRBV2 to TRBJ2-7; D gene unclear. Looked up from germline, CDR1 is SNHLY and CDR2 is FYNNEI. This CDR3 has 12 amino acids. V lost 6 bases and J 3 bases, leaving 9 bases between the germline ends. As DNA, the CDR3 is TGTGCCAGCAGCTTTGGAGTCTACGAGCAGTACTTC. This codes for CASSFGVYEQYF.

CDR3 sequence: CASSLGLAGVVGELFF. The DNA for the CDR3 is TGTGCCAGCAGCTTAGGGCTAGCGGGAGTGGTCGGGGAGCTGTTTTTT. V usage is TRBV7-3 and J usage is TRBJ2-2, with TRBD2 matching over 10 bases. Germline assignment: CDR1 SGHTA and CDR2 FQGTGA. The CDR3 runs to 16 residues. The ends lost 2 bases at V and 7 bases at J; junction bases unmatched: 7.

In this sample, this clonotype turned up a few times. The rearrangement joins TRBV6-1 to TRBJ2-3; D gene uncertain. Germline-derived CDR1 and CDR2 are MNHNS and SASEGT. V shed 8 bases and J shed 0 bases, with 6 bases lying between them. The CDR3 totals 12 residues. CDR3 DNA sequence: TGTGCCAGCCGACGAAGCACAGATACGCAGTATTTT. Its translation is CASRRSTDTQYF.

The genes are TRBV11-3 and TRBJ1-4; TRBD1 is a possible D gene (5 bases). CDR3 length: 16 residues. Germline CDR1 SGHNT, CDR2 YENEEA. V shed 5 bases and J shed 0 bases, with 13 bases lying between them. CDR3 sequence: CASSLGLTTTNEKLFF. CDR3 bases: TGTGCCAGCAGCCTGGGACTGACAACAACTAATGAAAAACTGTTTTTT. The whole variable domain, filled in from reference TRBV11-3 and TRBJ1-4, reads EAGVVQSPRYKIIEKKQPVAFWCNPISGHNTLYWYLQNLGQGPELLIRYENEEAVDDSQLPKDRFSAERLKGVDSTLKIQPAELGDSAVYLCASSLGLTTTNEKLFFGSGTQLSVL.

The rearrangement joins TRBV7-2 to TRBJ2-5; either TRBD1 or TRBD2 may fit D (5 bases each). Between the trimmed V and J ends, which lost 5 bases and 5 bases, there was a span of 12 bases. CDR3 length equals 13 residues. CDR1 is SGHTA, CDR2 FQGNSA, per germline. The CDR3, as DNA: TGTGCCAGCAGCCCCCAGTGGGGGGAGACCCAGTACTTC. It codes for CASSPQWGETQYF.

This clonotype was counted between two and nine times. V is TRBV4-2 and J is TRBJ1-5, with D perhaps TRBD1 (5 bases). The length of the CDR3 is 16 residues. Trimming left V 3 bases short and J 3 bases short, with 15 bases between. CDR1 and CDR2 (germline): LGHNA, YNFKEQ. In nucleotides, the CDR3 is TGTGCCAGCAGCCACGGTGCAGGGAGATTCAATCAGCCCCAGCATTTT. Protein: CASSHGAGRFNQPQHF.

V gene TRBV30 combines with J gene TRBJ1-1, with 10 bases identical to TRBD1. Trimming removed 6 bases from V and 4 bases from J; junction bases left unmatched: 8. Per the germline V gene, CDR1 is GTSNPN and CDR2 is SVGIG (reference sequence). The CDR3 spans 14 residues. The CDR3 reads CACDRGLRGTEAFF. The CDR3 nucleotides read TGTGCCTGTGACAGGGGGCTGAGAGGCACTGAAGCTTTCTTT.

This clonotype showed up just a few times. The genes are TRBV20-1 and TRBJ2-3; tentative D call: TRBD2 (5 bases). Germline CDR1 is DFQATT and CDR2 is SNEGSKA (reference sequence). Trimming took off 3 bases at V and 4 bases at J, with 14 bases between the two ends. This CDR3 is built from 14 residues. The CDR3 region has the DNA TGCAGTGCTAGTCGGGGAAGTCGGGCAGATACGCAGTATTTT. Its protein is CSASRGSRADTQYF.

The DNA of the CDR3 is TGTGCCAGCAGCTTGGTGGGAGGGTACAAAGACACTGAAGCTTTCTTT. Encoded protein: CASSLVGGYKDTEAFF. The chain carries TRBV7-8 and TRBJ1-1; D is uncertain. From germline, CDR1 is SGHVS and CDR2 FQNEAQ. The CDR3 consists of 16 residues. The V and J ends lost 3 bases and 3 bases respectively, with 17 bases between them.

CDR3 in DNA: TGTGCCAGCAGCCCACAGGGTCGTTTAAACGAGCAGTACTTC. This codes for CASSPQGRLNEQYF. The chain couples TRBV11-1 to TRBJ2-7; TRBD1 might be the D (6 bases). The germline V gene encodes CDR1 SGHAT and CDR2 FQDESV (reference sequence). The CDR3 runs 14 residues. V was clipped by 5 bases and J by 5 bases, with 16 bases between them. Full variable domain (remainder filled in from reference TRBV11-1 and TRBJ2-7): EAEVAQSPRYKITEKSQAVAFWCDPISGHATLYWYRQILGQGPELLVQFQDESVVDDSQLPKDRFSAERLKGVDSTLKIQPAELGDSAMYLCASSPQGRLNEQYFGPGTRLTVT.

The V call is TRBV6-1, the J call TRBJ2-2, with 8 bases fitting TRBD1. The germline V gene encodes CDR1 MNHNS and CDR2 SASEGT. With 6 bases clipped from V and 7 bases from J, the junction kept 4 bases outside the gene matches. CDR3 size: 13 residues. CDR3 loop: CASSRQGIGELFF. The CDR3 DNA sequence: TGTGCCAGCAGCCGACAGGGGATCGGGGAGCTGTTTTTT.

This clonotype showed up just a few times. This chain connects TRBV7-2 to TRBJ1-5; 10 nucleotides line up with TRBD1. CDR1 is SGHTA, CDR2 FQGNSA, per germline. Trimming at V came to 3 bases and at J to 2 bases, leaving 4 bases not matched to a gene. CDR3 length: 16 amino acids. As DNA, the CDR3 is TGTGCCAGCAGCTTGGGGACAGGGGTAGGCAATCAGCCCCAGCATTTT. It translates to CASSLGTGVGNQPQHF.

In DNA, the CDR3 is TGTGCCAGCAGCTTGAGTCATGAGAGCACAGATACGCAGTATTTT. Translated: CASSLSHESTDTQYF. The chain couples TRBV5-4 to TRBJ2-3; no reliable D call. Germline CDR1 and CDR2: SGHNT and YYREEE (reference sequence). The CDR3 totals 15 residues. V lost 1 base and J 0 bases, leaving 9 bases between the germline ends.

The chain combines TRBV27 with TRBJ2-6, with 10 bases lining up with TRBD1. V lost 5 bases and J lost 2; bases outside the gene matches: 3. CDR1 and CDR2 from the germline V gene are MNHEY and SMNVEV (reference sequence). This CDR3 comprises 16 residues. The CDR3 spells CASSRQGAPGANVLTF. The CDR3, as DNA: TGTGCCAGCAGTCGACAGGGGGCGCCTGGGGCCAACGTCCTGACTTTC.

The table lists this clonotype with a few counts. The chain uses TRBV7-8 and TRBJ2-7, with D possibly TRBD1 on 6 matching bases. Trimming cost V 0 bases and J 7 bases, with 13 bases left between them. The length of the CDR3 is 14 residues. Germline V CDR1 and CDR2: SGHVS, FQNEAQ. The CDR3 loop reads CASSLAGATGEQYF. Written as DNA, the CDR3 is TGTGCCAGCAGCTTAGCGGGGGCGACGGGGGAGCAGTACTTC.

A few counts support this clonotype. The V and J genes are TRBV7-9 and TRBJ2-2; no clear D gene. The CDR3 is made up of 13 amino acids. Germline values: CDR1 SEHNR, CDR2 FQNEAQ (reference sequence). Trimming removed 5 bases from V and 4 bases from J, with 8 bases in between. CDR3 DNA: TGTGCCAGCAGCCCCAGGCTCACCGGGGAGCTGTTTTTT. Translating gives CASSPRLTGELFF. Using reference TRBV7-9 and TRBJ2-2 for the parts outside the CDR3, the full variable domain is DTGVSQNPRHKITKRGQNVTFRCDPISEHNRLYWYRQTLGQGPEFLTYFQNEAQLEKSRLLSDRFSAERPKGSFSTLEIQRTEQGDSAMYLCASSPRLTGELFFGEGSRLTVL.

This clonotype was counted between two and nine times. The chain links TRBV15 to TRBJ1-1, with a weak D call TRBD1 (5 bases). The germline CDR1 and CDR2 sequences are LNHNV and YYDKDF (reference sequence). The V end was cut by 1 base, the J end by 2 bases, with 11 bases between. The CDR3 sequence is 15 residues long. The CDR3 DNA sequence: TGTGCCACCAGCAGAGTTGGGGGGAATAACACTGAAGCTTTCTTT. It is translated as CATSRVGGNNTEAFF.

The chain employs TRBV5-5 and TRBJ1-2; 8 bases fit TRBD1. Losses at the gene ends were 4 bases for V and 1 base for J; bases not matched to a gene: 6. CDR3 length: 15 residues. The germline V gene encodes CDR1 SGHKS and CDR2 YYEKEE (reference sequence). The CDR3 DNA is TGTGCCAGCAGCCCAAGGACAGGGTTTAACTATGGCTACACCTTC. Amino acids: CASSPRTGFNYGYTF.

The chain links TRBV12-3 or TRBV12-4 to TRBJ1-6, with D hard to call. The V end lost 3 bases, the J end lost 13 bases, and 10 bases lay between the germline ends. CDR3 length: 12 amino acids. The CDR3 sequence is CASSLVLGPLHF. The CDR3 DNA sequence: TGTGCCAGCAGTTTGGTGCTGGGGCCCCTCCACTTT.

The chain carries TRBV15 and TRBJ2-3; 7 bases match TRBD1. The junction had 4 bases not matched to a gene; V was cut back by 2 bases and J by 2 bases. The CDR3 covers 15 residues. The germline CDR1 and CDR2 sequences are LNHNV and YYDKDF (reference sequence). CDR3 bases: TGTGCCACCAGCAGAAGACAGGGAGTCACAGATACGCAGTATTTT. This codes for CATSRRQGVTDTQYF.

The chain carries TRBV7-2 and TRBJ1-1; D gene unclear. The CDR3 has 14 amino acids. CDR1 and CDR2 (germline): SGHTA, FQGNSA. V was trimmed by 5 bases and J by 1 base, leaving 11 bases between them. CDR3 nucleotides: TGTGCCAGCAGCCCTAGACGGCCGAACACTGAAGCTTTCTTT. Translating it yields CASSPRRPNTEAFF.

The J gene is TRBJ1-1, the V gene TRBV7-6; weak D call: TRBD1 (6 bases). The CDR3 sequence is 12 residues long. V was clipped by 5 bases and J by 8 bases, with 12 bases between them. Germline V gives CDR1 SGHVS, CDR2 FNYEAQ. CDR3 protein: CASSRDQGEAFF. In DNA form, the CDR3 reads TGTGCCAGCAGCCGAGATCAGGGGGAAGCTTTCTTT.

This clonotype was detected a few times. The chain links TRBV18 to TRBJ2-1; the D gene could be TRBD1 or TRBD2 (6 bases each). This CDR3 region has 16 residues. Germline loops: CDR1 KGHSH, CDR2 LQKENI. The ends were cut back, 1 base at V and 0 bases at J, with 10 bases in the middle. CDR3 bases: TGTGCCAGCTCACCACTTACGGGGGCCTCCTACAATGAGCAGTTCTTC. It specifies CASSPLTGASYNEQFF.

This clonotype was picked up one time. The V gene is TRBV10-3, the J gene TRBJ2-3; TRBD1 agrees at 9 bases. V shed 6 bases and J 4 bases; nucleotides not matched to a gene: 8. This CDR3 has 15 amino acids. The germline V gene encodes CDR1 ENHRY and CDR2 SYGVKD. The CDR3: CAIRARDRAPDTQYF. The CDR3 nucleotides are TGTGCCATCAGAGCCCGGGACAGGGCCCCAGATACGCAGTATTTT.

This clonotype was counted a single time. This chain uses TRBV7-6 with TRBJ1-5, with D perhaps TRBD1 (6 bases). The CDR3 spans 14 residues. The germline V and J ends were trimmed by 5 bases and 4 bases, with 12 bases remaining between them. Germline V gene sequence: CDR1 SGHVS, CDR2 FNYEAQ. DNA of the CDR3: TGTGCCAGCAGCCCTGGACAGTGGAATCAGCCCCAGCATTTT. Translated: CASSPGQWNQPQHF.

The chain has TRBV5-4 and TRBJ1-4; 7 bases match TRBD1. The CDR3 spans 12 residues. Germline loops: CDR1 SGHNT, CDR2 YYREEE (reference sequence). V trimming: 3 bases; J trimming: 8 bases; junction bases outside the gene matches: 1. The CDR3 nucleotides read TGTGCCAGCAGCTCGGGACAGGAAAAACTGTTTTTT. Translating gives CASSSGQEKLFF. Combining the CDR3 with reference TRBV5-4 and TRBJ1-4 gives the whole variable domain ETGVTQSPTHLIKTRGQQVTLRCSSQSGHNTVSWYQQALGQGPQFIFQYYREEENGRGNFPPRFSGLQFPNYSSELNVNALELDDSALYLCASSSGQEKLFFGSGTQLSVL.

In this sample, this clonotype turned up a few times. The V gene is TRBV7-2, the J gene TRBJ2-7; 12 bases agree with TRBD2. V dropped 5 bases and J dropped 6; count of bases not matched to a gene: 11. The CDR3 covers 16 residues. CDR1 is SGHTA, CDR2 FQGNSA, per germline. CDR3 protein: CASSPPASGGASEQYF. CDR3 nucleotide sequence: TGTGCCAGCAGCCCCCCCGCTAGCGGGGGGGCATCCGAGCAGTACTTC.

This chain uses TRBV7-2 with TRBJ2-7, with D maybe TRBD2 (5 bases). Germline values: CDR1 SGHTA, CDR2 FQGNSA. The CDR3 contains 13 residues. For the CDR3, the DNA is TGTGTCTCAGCCCGGCGAGGGAGCTACGAGCAGTACTTC. Translation: CVSARRGSYEQYF.

This clonotype was counted once. J is TRBJ1-1 and V is TRBV28; D might be TRBD1 (6 bases). V lost 5 bases, J lost 6 bases, and 19 bases lay in between. Germline values: CDR1 MDHEN, CDR2 SYDVKM. This CDR3 has 15 amino acids. The CDR3 region has the DNA TGTGCCAGCAGTACGTCACAGGGTGAATGGGCTGAAGCTTTCTTT. It encodes CASSTSQGEWAEAFF.

The genes are TRBV15 and TRBJ2-1; D gene ambiguous. V lost 0 bases and J lost 2, with 8 bases in between. This CDR3 contains 15 residues. Germline V gives CDR1 LNHNV, CDR2 YYDKDF (reference sequence). CDR3 protein: CATSRDKLTYNEQFF. The CDR3 bases are TGTGCCACCAGCAGAGATAAACTTACCTACAATGAGCAGTTCTTC.

This clonotype was observed a handful of times. V and J are TRBV2 and TRBJ1-2; D is ambiguous. The V gene lost 4 bases and the J gene lost 4 bases, with 10 bases spanning the gap. Germline CDR1 reads SNHLY; CDR2 reads FYNNEI. The CDR3 sequence is 13 residues long. The CDR3 sequence is CASSAEQSYGYTF. In DNA form, the CDR3 reads TGTGCCAGCAGTGCGGAGCAATCCTATGGCTACACCTTC.